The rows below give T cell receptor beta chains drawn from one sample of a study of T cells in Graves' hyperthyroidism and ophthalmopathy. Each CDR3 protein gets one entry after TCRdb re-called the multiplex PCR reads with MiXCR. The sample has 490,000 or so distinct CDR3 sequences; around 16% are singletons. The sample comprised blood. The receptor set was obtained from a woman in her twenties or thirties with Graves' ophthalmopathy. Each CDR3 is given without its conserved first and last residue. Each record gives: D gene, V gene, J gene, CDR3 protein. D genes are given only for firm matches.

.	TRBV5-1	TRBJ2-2	ASALGLAGAGELF
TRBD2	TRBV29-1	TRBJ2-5	SVKTGTSGREETQY
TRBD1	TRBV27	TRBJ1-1	ASRGQGRPEAF
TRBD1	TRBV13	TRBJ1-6	ASSSRTGSYNSPLH
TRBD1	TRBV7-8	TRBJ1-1	ASSRVGQAVTEAF
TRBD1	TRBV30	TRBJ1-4	AGQGRDEKLF
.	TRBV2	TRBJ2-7	ASTSQPGGYDEQY
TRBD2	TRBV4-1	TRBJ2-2	ASSQGLAGTGELF
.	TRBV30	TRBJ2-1	AWSARLPAGQF
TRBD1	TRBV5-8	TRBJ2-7	ASSSRTGGSYEQY
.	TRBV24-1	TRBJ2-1	ATSETRFDNEQF
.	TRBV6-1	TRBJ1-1	ASTSTGTEAF
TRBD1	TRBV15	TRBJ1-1	ATSRDQGGTEAF
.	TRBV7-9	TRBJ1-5	ASSREGPGPQH
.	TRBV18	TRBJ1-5	ASSLGRNNQPQH
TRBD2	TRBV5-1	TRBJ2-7	ASSLAGGGLREQY
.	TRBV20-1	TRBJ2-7	SASRPGPKSYEQY
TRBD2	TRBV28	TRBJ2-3	ASSLGGLAVNTDTQY
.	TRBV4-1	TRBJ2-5	ASSQGSSSETQY
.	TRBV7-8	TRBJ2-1	ASSALERAYSYNEQF
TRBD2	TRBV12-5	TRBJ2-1	ASARMGFASGNDEQF
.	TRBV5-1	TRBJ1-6	ASSLASGRLGSPLH
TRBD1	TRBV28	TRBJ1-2	ASTTPGTGVDYGYT
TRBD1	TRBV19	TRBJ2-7	ASSAQDRGLSYEQY
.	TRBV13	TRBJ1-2	ASSPVTGYT
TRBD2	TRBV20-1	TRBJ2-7	SAVPGGHYEQY
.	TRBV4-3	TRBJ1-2	ASSQEGRREDKYGYT
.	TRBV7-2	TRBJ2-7	ASSLARGETYEQY
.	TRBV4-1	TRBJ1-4	ASGGEKLF
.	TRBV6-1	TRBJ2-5	ASSDSRQSAQETQY
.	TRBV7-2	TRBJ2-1	ASSKGGESEQF
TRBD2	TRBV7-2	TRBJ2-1	ASSSLAGRNEQF
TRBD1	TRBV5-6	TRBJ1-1	ASSSPGGRSTEAF
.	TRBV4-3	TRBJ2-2	ASSQVTSSNTGELF
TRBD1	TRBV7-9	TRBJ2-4	ASSLAGGFLAKNIQY
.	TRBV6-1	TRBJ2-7	ASSEKGGTAYEQY
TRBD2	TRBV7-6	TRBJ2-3	ASSAVMSSGSRDTQY
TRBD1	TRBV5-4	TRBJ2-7	ASSLRLGQGAREQY
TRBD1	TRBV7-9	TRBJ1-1	ASSFRGSNTEAF
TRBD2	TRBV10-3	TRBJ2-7	AITGTSRGEQY
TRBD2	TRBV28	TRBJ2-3	ASSPLAGGSTDTQY
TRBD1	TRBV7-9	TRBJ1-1	ASSFPRQGSGTEAF
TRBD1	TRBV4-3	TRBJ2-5	ASSQQGAPQETQY
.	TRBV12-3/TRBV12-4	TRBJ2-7	ASSPRAHRRDEQY